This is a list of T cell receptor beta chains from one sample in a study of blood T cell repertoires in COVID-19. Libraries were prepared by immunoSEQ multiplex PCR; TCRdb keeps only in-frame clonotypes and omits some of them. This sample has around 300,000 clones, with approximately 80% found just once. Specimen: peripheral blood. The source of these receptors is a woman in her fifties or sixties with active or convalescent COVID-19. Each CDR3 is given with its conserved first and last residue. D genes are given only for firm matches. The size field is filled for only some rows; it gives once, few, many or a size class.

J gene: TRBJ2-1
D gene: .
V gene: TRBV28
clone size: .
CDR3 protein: CASSPGTPINEQFF
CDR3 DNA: TGTGCCAGCAGTCCCGGGACTCCTATTAATGAGCAGTTCTTC

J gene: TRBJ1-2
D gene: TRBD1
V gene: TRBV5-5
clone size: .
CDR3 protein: CASSRRQGHYYGYTF
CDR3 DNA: TGTGCCAGCAGCCGTAGACAGGGTCATTACTATGGCTACACCTTC

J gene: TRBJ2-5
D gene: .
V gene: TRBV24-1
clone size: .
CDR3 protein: CATSDVRTPQETQYF
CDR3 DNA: TGTGCCACCAGTGATGTGCGGACACCCCAAGAGACCCAGTACTTC

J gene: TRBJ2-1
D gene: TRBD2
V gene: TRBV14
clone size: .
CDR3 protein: CASSQDLASGYNEQFF
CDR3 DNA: TGTGCCAGCAGCCAAGATTTGGCTAGCGGTTACAATGAGCAGTTCTTC

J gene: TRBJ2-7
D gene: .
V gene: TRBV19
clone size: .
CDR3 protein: CASSQPGEKNEQYF
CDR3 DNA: TGTGCCAGTAGTCAGCCCGGGGAGAAGAACGAGCAGTACTTC

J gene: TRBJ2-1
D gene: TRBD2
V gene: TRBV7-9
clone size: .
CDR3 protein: CASSDKSTSGSSGNEQFF
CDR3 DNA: TGTGCCAGCAGCGATAAATCGACTAGCGGGAGTAGCGGCAATGAGCAGTTCTTC

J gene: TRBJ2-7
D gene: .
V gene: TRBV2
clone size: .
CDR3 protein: CASSGGLYEQYF
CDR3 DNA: TGTGCCAGCAGTGGGGGACTTTACGAGCAGTACTTC

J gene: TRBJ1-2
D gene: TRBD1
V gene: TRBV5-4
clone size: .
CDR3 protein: CASSIDGTVDGYTF
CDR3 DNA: TGTGCCAGCAGTATCGACGGGACAGTGGATGGCTACACCTTC

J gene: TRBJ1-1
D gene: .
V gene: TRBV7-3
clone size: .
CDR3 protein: CASSPGQNTEAFF
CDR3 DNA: TGTGCCAGCAGCCCGGGACAGAACACTGAAGCTTTCTTT

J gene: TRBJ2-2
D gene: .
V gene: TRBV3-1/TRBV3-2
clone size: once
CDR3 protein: CASSQEVTARTGELFF
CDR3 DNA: TGTGCCAGCAGCCAAGAGGTTACAGCCCGGACCGGGGAGCTGTTTTTT

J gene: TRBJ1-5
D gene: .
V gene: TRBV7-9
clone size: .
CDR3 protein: CASSPLEGHLPQHF
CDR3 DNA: TGTGCCAGCAGCCCCCTAGAGGGACATTTGCCCCAGCATTTT

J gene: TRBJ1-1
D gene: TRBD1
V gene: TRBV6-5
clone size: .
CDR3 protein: CASSFLTGEKTEAFF
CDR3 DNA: TGTGCCAGCAGTTTCCTGACAGGGGAAAAGACTGAAGCTTTCTTT

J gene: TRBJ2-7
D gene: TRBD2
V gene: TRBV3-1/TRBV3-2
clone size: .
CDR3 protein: CASSQVGTSEQYF
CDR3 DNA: TGTGCCAGCAGCCAAGTAGGGACTAGCGAGCAGTACTTC

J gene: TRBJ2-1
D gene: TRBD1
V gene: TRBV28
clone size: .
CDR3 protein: CASSSPSGQGYNEQFF
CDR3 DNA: TGTGCCAGCAGTTCCCCCTCGGGACAGGGATACAATGAGCAGTTCTTC

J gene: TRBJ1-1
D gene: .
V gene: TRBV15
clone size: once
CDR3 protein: CATSTQGGNTEAFF
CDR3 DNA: TGTGCCACCAGCACCCAGGGTGGAAACACTGAAGCTTTCTTT

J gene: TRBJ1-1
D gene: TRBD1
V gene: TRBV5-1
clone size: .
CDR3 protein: CASSSQGASTEAFF
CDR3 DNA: TGCGCCAGCAGCTCACAGGGGGCGAGCACTGAAGCTTTCTTT

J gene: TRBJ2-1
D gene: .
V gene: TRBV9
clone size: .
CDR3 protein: CASSADYNEQFF
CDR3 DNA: TGTGCCAGCAGCGCAGACTACAATGAGCAGTTCTTC

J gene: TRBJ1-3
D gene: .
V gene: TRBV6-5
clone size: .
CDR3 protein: CASRDLVQGGNTIYF
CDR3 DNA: TGTGCCAGCAGAGATTTGGTACAGGGAGGAAACACCATATATTTT

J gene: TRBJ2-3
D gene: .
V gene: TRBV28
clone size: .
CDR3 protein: CASRGTPRNTQYF
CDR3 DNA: TGTGCCAGCAGGGGTACCCCGAGGAATACGCAGTATTTT